The 18 T cell receptor beta chains listed next were all sequenced from one sample in a study of T cell responses to AZD1222 COVID-19 vaccine. Profiled with immunoSEQ multiplex PCR; TCRdb holds only in-frame clones, not every one. The table includes about 100,000 clones, approximately 91% detected once. The sample here was peripheral blood, taken on day 0 of AZD1222 vaccination. All receptors derive from an adult in good health.

The rearrangement joins TRBV27 to TRBJ2-7, with TRBD1 matching over 7 bases. V lost 2 bases and J lost 2; bases outside the gene matches: 0. CDR1 MNHEY and CDR2 SMNVEV come from the germline V gene (reference sequence). The CDR3 loop spans 13 amino acids. In DNA form, the CDR3 reads TGTGCCAGCAGTTTAACAGGGGCCTACGAGCAGTACTTC. It codes for CASSLTGAYEQYF.

The chain joins TRBV7-9 to TRBJ1-2; TRBD1 matches at 12 bases. The length of the CDR3 is 15 residues. From germline, CDR1 is SEHNR and CDR2 FQNEAQ (reference sequence). Trimming cost V 5 bases and J 4 bases; bases outside gene matches: 5. Here the CDR3 DNA reads TGTGCCAGCAGCCCCCTGGGACAGGGGGCCTATGGCTACACCTTC. The encoded protein is CASSPLGQGAYGYTF.

The chain combines TRBV14 with TRBJ1-3, with no clear D. This CDR3 spans 16 amino acids. CDR1 is SGHDN, CDR2 FVKESK, per germline. The V gene lost 2 bases and the J gene lost 1 base, with 12 bases spanning the gap. CDR3 sequence (DNA): TGTGCCAGCAGCCAATCGGGTCGGGAGTCTGGAAACACCATATATTTT. Translation gives CASSQSGRESGNTIYF. Drawing the rest from reference TRBV14 and TRBJ1-3, the complete variable domain is EAGVTQFPSHSVIEKGQTVTLRCDPISGHDNLYWYRRVMGKEIKFLLHFVKESKQDESGMPNNRFLAERTGGTYSTLKVQPAELEDSGVYFCASSQSGRESGNTIYFGEGSWLTVV.

This sequence joins TRBV3-1 (or the pseudogene TRBV3-2) and TRBJ2-2; the D gene is possibly TRBD1 (6 bases). This CDR3 is built from 17 residues. Between the trimmed V and J ends, which lost 3 bases and 6 bases, there was a span of 20 bases. Germline V gene lookup returns CDR1 LGHDT and CDR2 YNNKEL (reference sequence). The CDR3 bases are TGTGCCAGCAGCCAGGGGGCTTACTCCGTCCCCGCCGGGGAGCTGTTTTTT. Translation gives CASSQGAYSVPAGELFF.

In this sample, this clone turned up a few times. The chain recombines TRBV5-1 with TRBJ1-4; tentative D call: TRBD1 (6 bases). V dropped 4 bases and J dropped 4 bases, with 14 bases sitting between them. The length of the CDR3 is 15 residues. Germline V CDR1 and CDR2: SGHRS, YFSETQ. The CDR3: CASSLETGVNEKLFF. CDR3 nucleotide sequence: TGCGCCAGCAGCCTAGAGACAGGAGTTAATGAAAAACTGTTTTTT.

The chain has TRBV6-1 and TRBJ1-2, with D perhaps TRBD1 (6 bases). CDR1 and CDR2 (germline): MNHNS, SASEGT. This CDR3 has 14 residues. Deletions cut 1 base from V and 3 bases from J, with 9 bases between. CDR3 DNA sequence: TGTGCCAGCAGTGAAGGCTACAGGGACTATGGCTACACCTTC. Translated, it gives CASSEGYRDYGYTF.

Only one count was recorded for this clone. This rearrangement joins TRBV27 to TRBJ2-2; D not resolved. V was cut by 5 bases and J by 2 bases, with 9 bases left in between. Germline V gives CDR1 MNHEY, CDR2 SMNVEV (reference sequence). CDR3 length: 14 amino acids. CDR3 amino acids: CASSQNGNTGELFF. The CDR3 coding sequence is TGTGCCAGCAGTCAGAACGGTAACACCGGGGAGCTGTTTTTT.

The rearrangement links TRBV5-1 to TRBJ1-6; TRBD1 agrees at 8 bases. Trimming took 0 bases from V and 10 from J; bases not matched to a gene: 3. Germline assignment: CDR1 SGHRS and CDR2 YFSETQ. CDR3 length equals 14 residues. CDR3 protein: CASSLGGQASPLHF. CDR3 nucleotides: TGCGCCAGCAGCTTGGGGGGACAGGCATCACCCCTCCACTTT.

The rearrangement uses TRBV5-1 and TRBJ1-4, with TRBD1 identical over 7 bases. The CDR3 loop spans 16 amino acids. J was trimmed by 5 bases and V by 4 bases; bases with no gene match: 11. Germline V lookup: CDR1 SGHRS, CDR2 YFSETQ. The CDR3 here is CASSALTGELNEKLFF. Written as DNA, the CDR3 is TGCGCCAGCAGCGCATTAACAGGGGAACTAAATGAAAAACTGTTTTTT.

The chain combines TRBV7-8 with TRBJ2-2; D is ambiguous. CDR3 length equals 12 residues. Germline V gives CDR1 SGHVS, CDR2 FQNEAQ. V was clipped by 5 bases and J by 7 bases, with 8 bases between them. CDR3 residues: CASSTLRGELFF. The CDR3 DNA follows: TGTGCCAGCAGCACGTTGCGCGGGGAGCTGTTTTTT.

The rearrangement links TRBV6-5 to TRBJ2-7; D not certain. Germline lookup yields CDR1 MNHEY and CDR2 SVGAGI. V was cut by 5 bases and J by 7 bases, with 9 bases left in between. This CDR3 contains 11 residues. CDR3 coding DNA: TGTGCCAGCAGTCCCGGCTGGGAGCAGTACTTC. Residues: CASSPGWEQYF.

The V call is TRBV27, the J call TRBJ2-2; D is unclear. CDR1 is MNHEY and CDR2 is SMNVEV in the germline V gene (reference sequence). The CDR3 totals 10 residues. V was cut by 7 bases and J by 7 bases, with 4 bases left in between. CDR3 sequence reads: CASIYGELFF. CDR3 nucleotides: TGTGCCAGCATTTACGGGGAGCTGTTTTTT.

The rearrangement joins TRBV6-4 to TRBJ1-5; unclear D gene. The germline V gene encodes CDR1 MRHNA and CDR2 SNTAGT. The CDR3 runs 14 residues. Trimming pared 6 bases from V and 4 bases from J, leaving 13 bases between. This CDR3 reads CASSPGPGNQPQHF. The CDR3 nucleotides are TGTGCCAGCAGCCCGGGCCCGGGAAATCAGCCCCAGCATTTT.

The chain couples TRBV2 to TRBJ2-3, with 7 bases identical to TRBD1. With V trimmed by 8 bases and J by 0 bases, 14 bases remained unmatched. The CDR3 consists of 17 residues. Germline V gene lookup returns CDR1 SNHLY and CDR2 FYNNEI. The CDR3 DNA sequence: TGTGCCAGCCGTCGGTGGGGGACAGACGGCAGCACAGATACGCAGTATTTT. It specifies CASRRWGTDGSTDTQYF. The full variable domain, in which reference TRBV2 and TRBJ2-3 provide the parts outside the CDR3, is EPEVTQTPSHQVTQMGQEVILRCVPISNHLYFYWYRQILGQKVEFLVSFYNNEISEKSEIFDDQFSVERPDGSNFTLKIRSTKLEDSAMYFCASRRWGTDGSTDTQYFGPGTRLTVL.

This clone has a single count. In DNA form, the CDR3 reads TGTGCCAGCTCACCCGTGGTAGAGAGTAGCCCATCGCAGTATTTT. Translation gives CASSPVVESSPSQYF. This chain uses TRBV18 with TRBJ2-3, with D unclear. The CDR3 totals 15 residues. V lost 3 bases to trimming and J lost 10 bases, with 20 bases between them. CDR1 KGHSH and CDR2 LQKENI come from the germline V gene.

In this sample, this clone turned up once. This chain joins TRBV5-4 and TRBJ2-7; 8 bases are a match to TRBD1. Trimming removed 4 bases from V and 2 bases from J; junction bases left unmatched: 8. In germline, CDR1 is SGHNT, CDR2 YYREEE (reference sequence). This CDR3 region has 15 residues. CDR3 in DNA: TGTGCCAGCAGCGTCGACAGGGGAAGTGCCTACGAGCAGTACTTC. Amino acid sequence: CASSVDRGSAYEQYF.

The CDR3 bases are TGTGCCAGTGAGAGTGGTGCCCAGGGACCCTCTGGGGCCAACGTCCTGACTTTC. This translates into CASESGAQGPSGANVLTF. The rearrangement uses TRBV19 and TRBJ2-6; D is possibly TRBD1 or TRBD2 (5 bases each). Germline CDR1 and CDR2: LNHDA and SQIVND (reference sequence). The CDR3 runs to 18 residues. The germline V and J ends were trimmed by 8 bases and 0 bases, with 20 bases remaining between them.

The chain recombines TRBV19 with TRBJ1-5; D may be TRBD1 (6 bases). V was cut by 7 bases and J by 2 bases, with 9 bases left in between. CDR1 is LNHDA, CDR2 SQIVND, per germline (reference sequence). The length of the CDR3 is 13 residues. CDR3 bases: TGTGCCAGTACCGGGACACGCAATCAGCCCCAGCATTTT. It codes for CASTGTRNQPQHF.